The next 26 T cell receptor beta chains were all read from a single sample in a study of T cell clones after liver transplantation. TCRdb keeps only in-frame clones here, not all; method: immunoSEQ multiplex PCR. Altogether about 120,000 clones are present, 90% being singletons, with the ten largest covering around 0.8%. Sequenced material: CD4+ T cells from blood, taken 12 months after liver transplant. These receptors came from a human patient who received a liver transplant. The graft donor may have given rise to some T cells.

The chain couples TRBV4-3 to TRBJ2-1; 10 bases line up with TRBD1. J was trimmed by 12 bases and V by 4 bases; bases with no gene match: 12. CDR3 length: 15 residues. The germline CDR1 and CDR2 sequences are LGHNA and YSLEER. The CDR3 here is CASSPRGTGALAQFF. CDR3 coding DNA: TGCGCCAGCAGCCCACGAGGGACAGGGGCATTGGCGCAGTTCTTC.

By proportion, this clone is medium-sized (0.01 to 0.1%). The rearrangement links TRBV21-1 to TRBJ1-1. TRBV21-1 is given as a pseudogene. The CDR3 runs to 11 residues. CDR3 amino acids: CASSTSHEAFF. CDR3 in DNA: TGTGCCAGCAGCACCTCGCATGAAGCTTTCTTT.

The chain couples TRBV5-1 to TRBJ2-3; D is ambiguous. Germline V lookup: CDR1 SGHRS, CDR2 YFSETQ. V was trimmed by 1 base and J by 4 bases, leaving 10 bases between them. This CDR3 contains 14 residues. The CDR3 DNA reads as TGCGCCAGCAGCTTGACAGACGGTTCAGATACGCAGTATTTT. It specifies CASSLTDGSDTQYF.

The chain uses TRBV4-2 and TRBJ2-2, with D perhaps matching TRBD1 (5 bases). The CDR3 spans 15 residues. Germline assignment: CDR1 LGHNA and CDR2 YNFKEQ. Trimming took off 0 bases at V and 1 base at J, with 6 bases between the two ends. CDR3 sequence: CASSQDRENTGELFF. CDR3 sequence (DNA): TGTGCCAGCAGCCAAGACAGGGAGAACACCGGGGAGCTGTTTTTT.

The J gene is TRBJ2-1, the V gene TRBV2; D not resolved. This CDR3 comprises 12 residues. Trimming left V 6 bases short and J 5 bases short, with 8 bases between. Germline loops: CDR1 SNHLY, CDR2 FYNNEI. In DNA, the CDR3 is TGTGCCAGCAGGGACGTGCACAATGAGCAGTTCTTC. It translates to CASRDVHNEQFF.

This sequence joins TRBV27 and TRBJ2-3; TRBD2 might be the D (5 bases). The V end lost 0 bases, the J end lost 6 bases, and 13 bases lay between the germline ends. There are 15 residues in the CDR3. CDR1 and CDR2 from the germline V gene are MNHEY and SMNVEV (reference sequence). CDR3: CASSLSEGRIDTQYF. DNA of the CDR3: TGTGCCAGCAGTTTATCTGAGGGCCGCATCGATACGCAGTATTTT.

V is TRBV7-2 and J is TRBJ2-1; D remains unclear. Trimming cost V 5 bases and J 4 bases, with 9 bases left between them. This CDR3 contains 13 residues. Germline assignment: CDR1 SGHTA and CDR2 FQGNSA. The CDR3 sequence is CASSPPGYNEQFF. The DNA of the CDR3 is TGTGCCAGCAGCCCGCCCGGTTACAATGAGCAGTTCTTC.

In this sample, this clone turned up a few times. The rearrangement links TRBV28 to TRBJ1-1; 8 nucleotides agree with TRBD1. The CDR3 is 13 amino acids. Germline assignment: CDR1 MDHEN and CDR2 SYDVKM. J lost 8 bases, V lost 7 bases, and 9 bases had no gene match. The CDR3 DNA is TGTGCCAGCACCCCAGGGGGCAGGCCAGAAGCTTTCTTT. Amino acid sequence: CASTPGGRPEAFF.

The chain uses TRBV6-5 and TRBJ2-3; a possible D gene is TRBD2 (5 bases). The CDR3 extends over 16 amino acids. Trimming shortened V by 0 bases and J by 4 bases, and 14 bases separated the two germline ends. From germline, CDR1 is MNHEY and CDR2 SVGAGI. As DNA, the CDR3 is TGTGCCAGCAGTTACTCTCGCGGAGCGAGGGCAGATACGCAGTATTTT. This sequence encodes CASSYSRGARADTQYF.

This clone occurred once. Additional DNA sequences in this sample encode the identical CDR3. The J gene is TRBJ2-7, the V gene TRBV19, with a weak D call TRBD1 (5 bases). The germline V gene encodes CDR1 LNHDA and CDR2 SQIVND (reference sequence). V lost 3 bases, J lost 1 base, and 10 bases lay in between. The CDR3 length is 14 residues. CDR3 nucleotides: TGTGCCAGTAGTATCGGTCAGGGATCCTACGAGCAGTACTTC. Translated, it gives CASSIGQGSYEQYF.

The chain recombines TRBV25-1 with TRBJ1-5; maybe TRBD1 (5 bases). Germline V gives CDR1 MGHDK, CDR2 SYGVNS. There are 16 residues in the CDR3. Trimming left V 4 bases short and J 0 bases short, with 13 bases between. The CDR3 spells CASSVNPGLSNQPQHF. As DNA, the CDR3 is TGTGCCAGCAGTGTAAATCCGGGACTTAGCAATCAGCCCCAGCATTTT.

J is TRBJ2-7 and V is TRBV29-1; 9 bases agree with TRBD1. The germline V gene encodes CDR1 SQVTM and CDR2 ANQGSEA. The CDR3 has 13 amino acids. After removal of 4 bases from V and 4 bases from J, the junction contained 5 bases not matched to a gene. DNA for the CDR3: TGCAGCGTTGGTAACAGGGGGCTATACGAGCAGTACTTC. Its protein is CSVGNRGLYEQYF.

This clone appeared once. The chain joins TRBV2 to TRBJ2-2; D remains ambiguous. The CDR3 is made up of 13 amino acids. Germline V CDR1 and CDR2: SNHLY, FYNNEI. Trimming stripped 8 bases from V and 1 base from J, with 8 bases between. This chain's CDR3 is CASAPENTGELFF. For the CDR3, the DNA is TGTGCCAGCGCCCCGGAGAACACCGGGGAGCTGTTTTTT.

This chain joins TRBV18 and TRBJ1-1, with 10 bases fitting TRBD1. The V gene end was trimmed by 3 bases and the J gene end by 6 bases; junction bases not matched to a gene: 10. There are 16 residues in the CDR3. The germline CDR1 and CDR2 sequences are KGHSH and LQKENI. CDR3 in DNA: TGTGCCAGCTCACCGATTTCCGGGACAGGGGCAGCTGAAGCTTTCTTT. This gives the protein CASSPISGTGAAEAFF.

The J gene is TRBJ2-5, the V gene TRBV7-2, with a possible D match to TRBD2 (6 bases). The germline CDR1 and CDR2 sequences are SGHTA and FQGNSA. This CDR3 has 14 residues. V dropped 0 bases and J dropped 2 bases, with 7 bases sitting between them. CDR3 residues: CASSLASGQETQYF. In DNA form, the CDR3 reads TGTGCCAGCAGCTTAGCCAGCGGGCAAGAGACCCAGTACTTC.

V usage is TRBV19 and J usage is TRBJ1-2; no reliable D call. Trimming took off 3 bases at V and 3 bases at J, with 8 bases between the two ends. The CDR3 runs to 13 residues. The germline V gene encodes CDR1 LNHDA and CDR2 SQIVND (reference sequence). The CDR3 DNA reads TGTGCCAGTAGTATCTCTCCAGACTATGGCTACACCTTC. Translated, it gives CASSISPDYGYTF.

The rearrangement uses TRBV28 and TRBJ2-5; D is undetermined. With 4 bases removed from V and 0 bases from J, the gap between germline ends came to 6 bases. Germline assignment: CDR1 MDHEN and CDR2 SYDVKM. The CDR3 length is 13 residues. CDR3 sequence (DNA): TGTGCCAGCAGTTCGACTTACCAAGAGACCCAGTACTTC. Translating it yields CASSSTYQETQYF.

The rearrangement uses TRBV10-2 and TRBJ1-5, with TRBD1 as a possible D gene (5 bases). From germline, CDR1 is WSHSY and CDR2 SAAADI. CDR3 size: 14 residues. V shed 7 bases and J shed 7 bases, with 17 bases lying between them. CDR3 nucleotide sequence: TGCGCCAGCACCCTAGGGGCAGGACAACAGCCCCAGCATTTT. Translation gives CASTLGAGQQPQHF.

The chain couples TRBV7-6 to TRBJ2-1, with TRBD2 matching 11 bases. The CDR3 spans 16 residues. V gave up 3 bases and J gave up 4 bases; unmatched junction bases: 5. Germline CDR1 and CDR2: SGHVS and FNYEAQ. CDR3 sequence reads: CASSFSGRALYNEQFF. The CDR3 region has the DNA TGTGCCAGCAGCTTTAGCGGGAGGGCCTTGTACAATGAGCAGTTCTTC.

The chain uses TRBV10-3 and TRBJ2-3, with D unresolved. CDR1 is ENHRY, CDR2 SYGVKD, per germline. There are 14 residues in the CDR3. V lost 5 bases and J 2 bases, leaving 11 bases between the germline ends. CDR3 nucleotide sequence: TGTGCCATCAGTCCGGTGACTTACACAGATACGCAGTATTTT. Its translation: CAISPVTYTDTQYF.

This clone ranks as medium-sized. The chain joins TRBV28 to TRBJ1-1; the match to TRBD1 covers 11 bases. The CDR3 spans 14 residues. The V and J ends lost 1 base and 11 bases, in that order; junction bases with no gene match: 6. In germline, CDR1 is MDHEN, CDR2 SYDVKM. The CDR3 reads CASSLSGTGGKAFF. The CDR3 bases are TGTGCCAGCAGTTTATCCGGGACAGGGGGTAAGGCTTTCTTT. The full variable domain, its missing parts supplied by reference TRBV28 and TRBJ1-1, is DVKVTQSSRYLVKRTGEKVFLECVQDMDHENMFWYRQDPGLGLRLIYFSYDVKMKEKGDIPEGYSVSREKKERFSLILESASTNQTSMYLCASSLSGTGGKAFFGQGTRLTVV.

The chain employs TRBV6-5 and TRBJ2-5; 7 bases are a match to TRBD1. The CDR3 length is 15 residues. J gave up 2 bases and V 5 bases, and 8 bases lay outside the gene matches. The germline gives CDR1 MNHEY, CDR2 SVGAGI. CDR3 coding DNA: TGTGCCAGCAGTAACAGACAGGGAAGACAAGAGACCCAGTACTTC. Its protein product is CASSNRQGRQETQYF.

CDR3 residues: CSVEIGLRETQYF. In DNA, the CDR3 is TGCAGCGTTGAAATTGGGTTGAGGGAGACCCAGTACTTC. V usage is TRBV29-1 and J usage is TRBJ2-5; D is unresolved. CDR1 and CDR2 (germline): SQVTM, ANQGSEA. This CDR3 is built from 13 residues. V was trimmed by 2 bases and J by 5 bases, leaving 12 bases between them.

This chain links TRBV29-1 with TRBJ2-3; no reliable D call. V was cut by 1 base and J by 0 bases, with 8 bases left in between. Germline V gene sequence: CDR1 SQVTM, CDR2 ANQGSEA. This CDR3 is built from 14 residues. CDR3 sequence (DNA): TGCAGCGTTGAAGGCGGATTCAGCACAGATACGCAGTATTTT. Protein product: CSVEGGFSTDTQYF.

The CDR3 region is CASSQEYGANVLTF. The CDR3 DNA reads TGCGCCAGCAGCCAAGAATACGGGGCCAACGTCCTGACTTTC. V is TRBV4-3 and J is TRBJ2-6; D unclear. Trimming left V 0 bases short and J 4 bases short, with 4 bases between. This CDR3 spans 14 amino acids. Germline lookup yields CDR1 LGHNA and CDR2 YSLEER.

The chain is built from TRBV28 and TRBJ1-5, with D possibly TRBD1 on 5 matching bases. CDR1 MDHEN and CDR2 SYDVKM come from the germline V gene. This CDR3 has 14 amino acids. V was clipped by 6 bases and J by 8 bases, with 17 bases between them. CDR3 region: CASSLQESIKPQHF. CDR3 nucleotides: TGTGCCAGCAGCCTACAGGAGTCAATCAAGCCCCAGCATTTT.